A selection of T cell receptor beta chains follows, all from one sample in a study of cytomegalovirus exposure and HLA in healthy donors. The repertoire was sequenced with immunoSEQ multiplex PCR; TCRdb's copy has only in-frame clones and lacks some. The table lists 150,000 to 200,000 clones, around 83% of them singletons, with about 4% in the top ten. Sequencing was done on a sample of PBMCs. These receptors were collected from a man aged 50-59 years in good health and CMV-seropositive. Each CDR3 is given with its conserved first and last residue. The order of the fields is D gene, J gene, clone size, V gene, CDR3 protein, CDR3 DNA. A D gene is named only where the DNA matches it firmly. The listing skips clone size in some rows; elsewhere it reads once, few, many or a size class.

TRBD1 TRBJ2-4 NA TRBV6-1 CASRLDRVSIQYF TGTGCCAGCAGACTCGACAGGGTGTCCATTCAGTACTTC
TRBD1 TRBJ1-3 once TRBV7-2 CASSLTGVSGNTIYF TGTGCCAGCAGCCTGACAGGGGTCTCTGGAAACACCATATATTTT
TRBD2 TRBJ2-3 NA TRBV5-1 CASSVGTSGDTDTQYF TGCGCCAGCAGCGTAGGGACTAGCGGAGACACAGATACGCAGTATTTT
NA TRBJ2-3 NA TRBV29-1 CSVMTGLGTDTQYF TGCAGCGTCATGACAGGTTTAGGCACAGATACGCAGTATTTT
TRBD1 TRBJ1-2 few TRBV6-5 CASTKQGMNYGYTF TGTGCCAGCACTAAACAGGGGATGAACTATGGCTACACCTTC
NA TRBJ1-1 NA TRBV28 CASSLHTVNTEAFF TGTGCCAGCAGTTTGCACACAGTGAACACTGAAGCTTTCTTT
TRBD1 TRBJ1-1 NA TRBV30 CAWSRWRGRVKSEAFF TGTGCCTGGAGCAGATGGAGGGGGCGCGTGAAGAGTGAAGCTTTCTTT
TRBD2 TRBJ2-7 NA TRBV5-1 CASSLFSGMDEQYF TGCGCCAGCAGCTTGTTCAGCGGGATGGACGAGCAGTACTTC
NA TRBJ1-2 NA TRBV15 CATSRDRGDYGYTF TGTGCCACCAGCAGAGACCGGGGGGACTATGGCTACACCTTC
NA TRBJ1-2 NA TRBV29-1 CSVEDGGRGYGYTF TGCAGCGTTGAAGACGGTGGGCGGGGTTATGGCTACACCTTC
TRBD2 TRBJ2-3 NA TRBV25-1 CASSESFRGGRDTQYF TGTGCCAGCAGTGAAAGTTTTCGGGGGGGAAGAGATACGCAGTATTTT
NA TRBJ2-2 NA TRBV19 CASTLVLENTGELFF TGTGCCAGTACACTAGTGCTTGAGAACACCGGGGAGCTGTTTTTT
TRBD1 TRBJ1-6 NA TRBV27 CASSLTGDRESPLHF TGTGCCAGCAGTTTAACCGGGGACAGGGAATCACCCCTCCACTTT
TRBD2 TRBJ2-3 NA TRBV5-6 CASSLAFGGITDTQYF TGTGCCAGCAGCTTGGCCTTCGGGGGGATCACAGATACGCAGTATTTT
TRBD1 TRBJ2-7 NA TRBV5-8 CASSYRGSSSYEQYF TGTGCCAGCAGCTACAGGGGATCAAGCTCCTACGAGCAGTACTTC
TRBD1 TRBJ2-7 NA TRBV7-9 CASRGTGGAYEQYF TGTGCCAGCAGGGGGACAGGGGGCGCCTACGAGCAGTACTTC
TRBD1 TRBJ2-7 NA TRBV10-2 CASSDGTGPYEQYF TGCGCCAGCAGTGACGGGACAGGTCCCTACGAGCAGTACTTC
NA TRBJ1-1 NA TRBV6-5 CASSAGNTEAFF TGTGCCAGCAGTGCGGGGAACACTGAAGCTTTCTTT